This T cell receptor (beta chain) was sequenced in a study of blood T cell repertoires in COVID-19. Repertoires were generated with immunoSEQ multiplex PCR, while TCRdb's copy carries only in-frame clones and drops some. The sample includes about 140,000 clones, roughly 80% of them seen just once. CDR1 and CDR2 (germline): SGHRS, YFSETQ. The length of the CDR3 is 15 residues. Trimming took off 1 base at V and 3 bases at J, with 13 bases between the two ends. The source of this sequence is a human donor in a cohort sampled during active COVID-19. The V gene is TRBV5-1, the J gene TRBJ1-1; D may be TRBD1 (6 bases). Sequencing was done on a sample of peripheral blood. This CDR3 reads CASSLQQGGYTEAFF. CDR3 nucleotides: TGCGCCAGCAGCTTGCAACAGGGAGGGTACACTGAAGCTTTCTTT. The full variable domain, completed using reference TRBV5-1 and TRBJ1-1, is KAGVTQTPRYLIKTRGQQVTLSCSPISGHRSVSWYQQTPGQGLQFLFEYFSETQRNKGNFPGRFSGRQFSNSRSEMNVSTLELGDSALYLCASSLQQGGYTEAFFGQGTRLTVV.